These 25 T cell receptor beta chains share one sample of origin, sequenced in a study of neurological immune-mediated disorders. From the 5' RACE reads, TCRdb called clonotypes with MiXCR, one entry per CDR3 protein. The sample lists over 35,000 distinct CDR3 sequences, roughly 2.5% occurring once. Sequenced sample: PBMCs. Receptors originate from a man aged 45-65 years with multiple sclerosis.

This clonotype came up many times. The V and J genes are TRBV5-1 and TRBJ2-7, with a possible D match to TRBD1 (6 bases). Trimming took 0 bases from V and 5 from J, leaving 15 bases between them. Germline V gene lookup returns CDR1 SGHRS and CDR2 YFSETQ. The CDR3 consists of 15 residues. CDR3 DNA: TGCGCCAGCAGCTTGGGTAGTACAGGGTTGGACGAGCAGTACTTC. Translating it yields CASSLGSTGLDEQYF.

This clonotype occurred many times. CDR3 DNA: TGTGCCACCAGTGATTTCGTACCGTTCAGGGTCCGCGAGACCCAGTACTTC. Its translation is CATSDFVPFRVRETQYF. This chain connects TRBV24-1 to TRBJ2-5; tentative D call: TRBD1 (5 bases). Trimming removed 1 base at V and 5 bases at J, with 19 bases between. This CDR3 has 17 amino acids. The V gene's germline CDR1 is KGHDR and CDR2 SFDVKD.

This clonotype was observed at least ten times. V gene TRBV4-1 combines with J gene TRBJ2-3; D might be TRBD2 (5 bases). The germline V gene has CDR1 MGHRA and CDR2 YSYEKL. The CDR3 is made up of 19 amino acids. Trimming took 0 bases from V and 2 from J, leaving 21 bases between them. This chain's CDR3 is CASSQDHERGSVNTDTQYF. The CDR3 region has the DNA TGCGCCAGCAGCCAAGATCACGAGCGCGGGTCAGTAAACACAGATACGCAGTATTTT.

On this clonotype itself: Possible read error: a much larger clone is one base away. This rearrangement joins TRBV7-3 to TRBJ2-2, with D maybe TRBD2 (5 bases). Germline-derived CDR1 and CDR2 are SGHTA and FQGTGA. This CDR3 is built from 14 residues. The germline V and J ends were trimmed by 5 bases and 6 bases, with 13 bases remaining between them. This CDR3 reads CASSPTRSPGELFF. CDR3 coding DNA: TGTGCCAGCAGCCCAACTAGATCCCCCGGGGAGCTGTTTTTT.

This clonotype was seen at least ten times. This rearrangement joins TRBV18 to TRBJ1-1, with D uncertain. The germline V gene has CDR1 KGHSH and CDR2 LQKENI. This CDR3 is 13 amino acids long. Trimming took off 6 bases at V and 4 bases at J, with 12 bases between the two ends. CDR3 sequence reads: CASSPASGTEAFF. The CDR3 DNA is TGTGCCAGCTCCCCGGCAAGCGGCACTGAAGCTTTCTTT. Complete variable domain (other parts from reference TRBV18 and TRBJ1-1): NAGVMQNPRHLVRRRGQEARLRCSPMKGHSHVYWYRQLPEEGLKFMVYLQKENIIDESGMPKERFSAEFPKEGPSILRIQQVVRGDSAAYFCASSPASGTEAFFGQGTRLTVV.

This clonotype is medium-sized (0.01 to 0.1%) in the sample. The rearrangement links TRBV20-1 to TRBJ2-1; 9 nucleotides line up with TRBD2. The V and J ends lost 6 bases and 8 bases, in that order; junction bases with no gene match: 14. The V gene's germline CDR1 is DFQATT and CDR2 SNEGSKA (reference sequence). The CDR3 length is 15 residues. The CDR3 coding sequence is TGCAGTGCAACCCGGGGGAGTAGCGGGGGCGATGAGCAGTTCTTC. It specifies CSATRGSSGGDEQFF.

This clonotype was seen repeatedly, ten times or more. The gene calls are TRBV25-1 and TRBJ2-7; D gene uncertain. The V end lost 2 bases, the J end lost 0 bases, and 14 bases lay between the germline ends. The CDR3 covers 16 residues. In germline, CDR1 is MGHDK, CDR2 SYGVNS. The CDR3 coding sequence is TGTGCCAGCAGTGAAAGGAGTGGGTCTAGCTCCTACGAGCAGTACTTC. Protein: CASSERSGSSSYEQYF.

This clonotype has ten or more counts. This chain uses TRBV7-2 with TRBJ1-6, with D unresolved. CDR1 is SGHTA and CDR2 is FQGNSA in the germline V gene. CDR3 length equals 13 residues. Trimming took off 1 base at V and 10 bases at J, with 8 bases between the two ends. CDR3 sequence: CASSLEDGSPLHF. In nucleotides, the CDR3 is TGTGCCAGCAGCTTAGAGGACGGCTCACCCCTCCACTTT.

This clonotype was recorded many times. The chain uses TRBV6-5 and TRBJ2-3, with D possibly matching TRBD2 (6 bases). The germline V gene encodes CDR1 MNHEY and CDR2 SVGAGI. V was pared by 10 bases and J by 7 bases, with 18 bases between. CDR3 length: 13 residues. The CDR3 is CATWLGRGNTQYF. CDR3 bases: TGTGCCACCTGGCTGGGACGCGGGAATACGCAGTATTTT.

This clonotype was observed at least ten times. CDR3 amino acids: CASSQDHNQPQHF. CDR3 DNA: TGTGCCAGCAGCCAGGACCATAATCAGCCCCAGCATTTT. The genes are TRBV3-1 and TRBJ1-5, with D unclear. Trimming stripped 3 bases from V and 4 bases from J, with 7 bases between. The germline CDR1 and CDR2 sequences are LGHDT and YNNKEL (reference sequence). The CDR3 length is 13 residues.

This clonotype was counted ten times or more. The chain couples TRBV5-5 to TRBJ2-1; D is ambiguous. This CDR3 spans 12 amino acids. Germline V gene lookup returns CDR1 SGHKS and CDR2 YYEKEE (reference sequence). With 1 base removed from V and 7 bases from J, the gap between germline ends came to 6 bases. Here the CDR3 reads CASSLLGNEQFF. The CDR3 DNA reads as TGTGCCAGCAGCTTGTTGGGTAATGAGCAGTTCTTC.

There are many counts of this clonotype. The junction does not match germline at one end; this may be a read error. V gene TRBV28 combines with J gene TRBJ1-5; D may be TRBD1 (5 bases). This CDR3 spans 15 amino acids. In germline, CDR1 is MDHEN, CDR2 SYDVKM. CDR3 sequence reads: CASSAQGSRNQPQNF. The CDR3 nucleotides are TGTGCCAGCAGTGCTCAGGGTTCGAGGAATCAGCCCCAGAATTTT.

This clonotype appeared many times. The V and J genes are TRBV20-1 and TRBJ1-1; no definite D call. Germline V gene data show CDR1 as DFQATT and CDR2 as SNEGSKA (reference sequence). The CDR3 sequence is 14 residues long. With 2 bases removed from V and 8 bases from J, the gap between germline ends came to 18 bases. CDR3 residues: CSARSGPRGGEAFF. CDR3 sequence (DNA): TGCAGTGCTAGATCGGGTCCCCGCGGAGGAGAAGCTTTCTTT.

The genes are TRBV18 and TRBJ1-1; D is unresolved. Germline V gene data show CDR1 as KGHSH and CDR2 as LQKENI. The CDR3 sequence is 14 residues long. Trimming removed 3 bases from V and 1 base from J, with 9 bases in between. This chain's CDR3 is CASSPETRNTEAFF. For the CDR3, the DNA is TGTGCCAGCTCACCCGAGACAAGGAACACTGAAGCTTTCTTT. The entire variable domain, with the rest obtained from reference TRBV18 and TRBJ1-1, is as follows: NAGVMQNPRHLVRRRGQEARLRCSPMKGHSHVYWYRQLPEEGLKFMVYLQKENIIDESGMPKERFSAEFPKEGPSILRIQQVVRGDSAAYFCASSPETRNTEAFFGQGTRLTVV.

This clonotype was seen at least ten times. CDR3 sequence: CASSSDGASVGKLFF. CDR3 DNA sequence: TGTGCCAGCAGCTCCGACGGGGCGAGTGTAGGAAAACTGTTTTTT. The gene calls are TRBV7-2 and TRBJ1-4, with D tentatively TRBD1 (5 bases). Trimming removed 4 bases from V and 10 bases from J, with 19 bases in between. The CDR3 runs 15 residues. CDR1 SGHTA and CDR2 FQGNSA come from the germline V gene.

This clonotype was detected ten times or more. V is TRBV5-1 and J is TRBJ1-1; 8 bases agree with TRBD1. The CDR3 spans 14 residues. Trimming removed 10 bases from V and 3 bases from J; junction bases left unmatched: 11. Germline CDR1 SGHRS, CDR2 YFSETQ. The CDR3 coding sequence is TGCGCCTGCCGACAGGGGCCCACCGACACTGAAGCTTTCTTT. It yields the protein CACRQGPTDTEAFF. Filled out from reference TRBV5-1 and TRBJ1-1, the complete variable domain reads KAGVTQTPRYLIKTRGQQVTLSCSPISGHRSVSWYQQTPGQGLQFLFEYFSETQRNKGNFPGRFSGRQFSNSRSEMNVSTLELGDSALYLCACRQGPTDTEAFFGQGTRLTVV.

This clonotype was seen many times. The CDR3 loop reads CASSFAHNEQFF. DNA of the CDR3: TGTGCCAGCAGTTTTGCACACAATGAGCAGTTCTTC. The chain employs TRBV11-3 and TRBJ2-1; no clear D. The CDR3 has 12 amino acids. Trimming cost V 6 bases and J 5 bases, with 8 bases left between them. Germline-derived CDR1 and CDR2 are SGHNT and YENEEA.

This clonotype was found many times. The V gene is TRBV20-1, the J gene TRBJ2-3, with 9 positions matching TRBD2. Germline CDR1 DFQATT, CDR2 SNEGSKA (reference sequence). This CDR3 has 16 amino acids. V lost 3 bases to trimming and J lost 0 bases; unmatched junction nucleotides: 7. CDR3 region: CSASQLAGQSTDTQYF. In DNA form, the CDR3 reads TGCAGTGCTAGTCAGCTAGCGGGACAGAGCACAGATACGCAGTATTTT.

At least ten counts were recorded for this clonotype. V is TRBV18 and J is TRBJ1-1; unclear D gene. V was trimmed by 2 bases and J by 6 bases, leaving 10 bases between them. The CDR3 loop spans 13 amino acids. Germline CDR1 is KGHSH and CDR2 is LQKENI. In DNA, the CDR3 is TGTGCCAGCTCACCATGGAGGTCCGCTGAAGCTTTCTTT. It yields the protein CASSPWRSAEAFF. The whole variable domain, filled in from reference TRBV18 and TRBJ1-1, reads NAGVMQNPRHLVRRRGQEARLRCSPMKGHSHVYWYRQLPEEGLKFMVYLQKENIIDESGMPKERFSAEFPKEGPSILRIQQVVRGDSAAYFCASSPWRSAEAFFGQGTRLTVV.

This clonotype was found many times. This chain connects TRBV7-6 to TRBJ2-2, with a weak D call TRBD2 (5 bases). Germline assignment: CDR1 SGHVS and CDR2 FNYEAQ. This CDR3 is built from 13 residues. Trimming cost V 5 bases and J 8 bases, with 12 bases left between them. The CDR3 loop reads CASSTREGGELFF. CDR3 sequence (DNA): TGTGCCAGCAGCACTAGGGAAGGTGGGGAGCTGTTTTTT.

This clonotype came up many times. The chain employs TRBV4-3 and TRBJ1-6; D not certain. Between the trimmed V and J ends, which lost 0 bases and 10 bases, there was a span of 16 bases. CDR1 and CDR2 from the germline V gene are LGHNA and YSLEER. The CDR3 contains 16 residues. In DNA, the CDR3 is TGCGCCAGCAGCCAAGATCTCGGAGGGAAGGAATCACCCCTCCACTTT. Encoded protein: CASSQDLGGKESPLHF.

The chain employs TRBV6-1 and TRBJ2-7, with D tentatively TRBD1 or TRBD2 (7 bases each). Trimming left V 6 bases short and J 4 bases short, with 16 bases between. This CDR3 comprises 14 residues. Germline CDR1 is MNHNS and CDR2 is SASEGT. The chain's CDR3 is CASRGGGPEYEQYF. DNA for the CDR3: TGTGCCAGCAGGGGAGGGGGCCCGGAATACGAGCAGTACTTC.

In this sample, this clonotype turned up many times. DNA for the CDR3: TGCAGTGCCGGGACCCACTTTCAAGAGACCCAGTACTTC. Encoded protein: CSAGTHFQETQYF. This sequence joins TRBV20-1 and TRBJ2-5, with D perhaps being TRBD1 or TRBD2 (5 bases each). Per the germline V gene, CDR1 is DFQATT and CDR2 is SNEGSKA (reference sequence). Trimming removed 6 bases from V and 2 bases from J, with 13 bases in between. CDR3 size: 13 residues.

A note on this clonotype: This may come from a read error, since a much larger clone is one base off. This chain links TRBV12-3 or TRBV12-4 with TRBJ1-2; D not certain. The CDR3 contains 13 residues. In DNA, the CDR3 is TGTGCCAACAGTCCCGGGATATCTTTTGGCTACACCTTC. This gives the protein CANSPGISFGYTF.

This clonotype was observed many times. The chain couples TRBV12-3 or TRBV12-4 to TRBJ1-1; tentatively, D is TRBD1 (5 bases). Trimming removed 9 bases from V and 1 base from J, with 21 bases in between. This CDR3 comprises 16 residues. The CDR3 protein is CASCRAVGIRNTEAFF. CDR3 nucleotides: TGTGCCAGTTGCAGGGCTGTTGGGATAAGGAACACTGAAGCTTTCTTT.